This T cell receptor beta chain appears in the sequencing data of a study of identical twins. Each CDR3 protein is one row after TCRdb ran MiXCR on the 5' RACE reads. The sample holds 700,000 or so distinct CDR3 sequences, over 8.5% seen once. The CDR3 contains 15 residues. Per germline, CDR1 ENHRY and CDR2 SYGVKD. V lost 7 bases and J lost 5; bases outside the gene matches: 10. This clonotype was observed many times. The sample was also linked to a second study, of yellow fever vaccine responses in identical twins.

The sequence was obtained from a woman aged 18 to 35 in good health. The rearrangement joins TRBV10-3 to TRBJ2-3; 9 bases match TRBD1. Source material: PBMCs. The CDR3 reads CAIIEGQGIVDTQYF. DNA of the CDR3: TGTGCCATCATCGAAGGACAGGGGATAGTAGATACGCAGTATTTT.